These T cell receptor beta chains were read from a single sample in a study of CD8 T cells in Susac syndrome. TCRdb re-derived calls from the immunoSEQ multiplex PCR reads in MiXCR, one entry per CDR3 protein. This table has 200,000 to 250,000 distinct CDR3 sequences, around nine tenths appearing once. Sequencing was done on a sample of CD8+ T cells from PBMCs. These receptors all come from a human donor with multiple sclerosis. The CDR3 runs from the conserved cysteine through the conserved F or W. A D gene is named only where the DNA matches it firmly. Size is omitted from some rows. Given values are once, few, many or a class for expanded clones.

clone size	V gene	D gene	J gene	CDR3 protein	CDR3 DNA
.	TRBV7-8	TRBD2	TRBJ2-7	CASSSWTSGDLYEQYF	TGTGCCAGCAGCTCGTGGACTAGCGGGGACCTCTACGAGCAGTACTTC
.	TRBV19	.	TRBJ1-2	CASTLPGGGYTF	TGTGCCAGTACCCTCCCCGGCGGGGGCTACACCTTC
.	TRBV4-1	TRBD2	TRBJ2-5	CASSQDIGGGETQYF	TGCGCCAGCAGCCAAGATATAGGCGGGGGAGAGACCCAGTACTTC
.	TRBV9	.	TRBJ2-1	CASSVDYEQFF	TGTGCCAGCAGCGTAGATTATGAGCAGTTCTTC
.	TRBV7-9	.	TRBJ1-4	CASSPKGLPEKLFF	TGTGCCAGCAGCCCCAAGGGACTCCCTGAAAAACTGTTTTTT
.	TRBV4-3	.	TRBJ2-2	CASSQGQGWTGELFF	TGCGCCAGCAGCCAAGGCCAGGGGTGGACCGGGGAGCTGTTTTTT
.	TRBV30	TRBD2	TRBJ2-3	CAWSVSGGPTDTQYF	TGTGCCTGGAGTGTGAGCGGGGGCCCTACAGATACGCAGTATTTT
.	TRBV9	.	TRBJ2-6	CASSATTFPGANVLTF	TGTGCCAGCAGCGCCACGACCTTTCCTGGGGCCAACGTCCTGACTTTC
once	TRBV7-6	.	TRBJ1-1	CASSLVQVPNTEAFF	TGTGCCAGCAGCTTAGTCCAGGTCCCGAACACTGAAGCTTTCTTT
.	TRBV20-1	.	TRBJ1-5	CSVSGENSNQPQHF	TGCAGTGTAAGCGGGGAAAACAGCAATCAGCCCCAGCATTTT
.	TRBV30	.	TRBJ1-3	CAWSQDSGVNTIYF	TGTGCCTGGAGCCAAGACAGCGGAGTGAACACCATATATTTT
.	TRBV12-5	.	TRBJ2-7	CASGPPSDEQYF	TGTGCTAGTGGTCCACCTTCTGACGAGCAGTACTTC
.	TRBV7-9	TRBD2	TRBJ2-1	CASSKGLAGGEAYNEQFF	TGTGCCAGCAGCAAGGGACTAGCGGGAGGAGAGGCCTACAATGAGCAGTTCTTC
once	TRBV5-4	.	TRBJ1-1	CASSVQGWNTEAFF	TGTGCCAGCAGCGTACAGGGATGGAACACTGAAGCTTTCTTT
.	TRBV4-3	TRBD2	TRBJ2-1	CASSQGRDYYNEQFF	TGCGCCAGCAGCCAAGGTCGGGACTATTACAATGAGCAGTTCTTC
.	TRBV13	.	TRBJ2-3	CASSPPTKDTQYF	TGTGCCAGCAGCCCCCCCACCAAGGATACGCAGTATTTT
.	TRBV5-4	.	TRBJ2-3	CASSLRGLSTDTQYF	TGTGCCAGCAGCTTGCGGGGATTAAGCACAGATACGCAGTATTTT
.	TRBV9	.	TRBJ2-7	CASSATGDGPLGYEQYF	TGTGCCAGCAGCGCGACCGGGGACGGTCCTTTGGGCTACGAGCAGTACTTC
.	TRBV6-6	.	TRBJ1-1	CASSYGLGTEAFF	TGTGCCAGCAGTTACGGGTTGGGCACTGAAGCTTTCTTT
.	TRBV29-1	TRBD1	TRBJ1-2	CSVEEGQGAKPNYGYTF	TGCAGCGTTGAAGAAGGGCAGGGGGCTAAACCTAACTATGGCTACACCTTC
few	TRBV2	.	TRBJ2-3	CASSDVDTQYF	TGTGCCAGCAGTGACGTGGATACGCAGTATTTT
.	TRBV6-2/TRBV6-3	.	TRBJ2-5	CASSYTPTNYQYF	TGTGCCAGCAGTTATACTCCAACGAATTACCAGTACTTC
.	TRBV5-8	.	TRBJ2-7	CASSLSPLGTLSYEQYF	TGTGCCAGCAGCTTAAGCCCTTTAGGGACACTTTCCTACGAGCAGTACTTC
.	TRBV7-8	TRBD2	TRBJ2-7	CASSFGTSVYEQYF	TGTGCCAGCAGCTTCGGGACTAGCGTTTACGAGCAGTACTTC
.	TRBV30	.	TRBJ1-2	CAWSVSPYKYGYTF	TGTGCCTGGAGTGTGTCCCCGTACAAATATGGCTACACCTTC
.	TRBV7-8	.	TRBJ2-1	CASSPLLANIYNEQFF	TGTGCCAGCAGCCCCCTCCTAGCCAACATTTACAATGAGCAGTTCTTC